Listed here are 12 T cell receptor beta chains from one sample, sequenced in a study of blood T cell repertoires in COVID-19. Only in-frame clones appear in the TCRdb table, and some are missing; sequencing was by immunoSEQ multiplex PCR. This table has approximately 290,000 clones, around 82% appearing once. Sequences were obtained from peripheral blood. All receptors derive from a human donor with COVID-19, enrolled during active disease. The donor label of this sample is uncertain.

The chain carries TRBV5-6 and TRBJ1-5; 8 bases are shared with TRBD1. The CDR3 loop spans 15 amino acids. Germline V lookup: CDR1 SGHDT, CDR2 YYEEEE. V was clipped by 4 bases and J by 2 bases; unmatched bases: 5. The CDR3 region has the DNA TGTGCCAGCAGCCGACAGGGGTCAGGCAATCAGCCCCAGCATTTT. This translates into CASSRQGSGNQPQHF.

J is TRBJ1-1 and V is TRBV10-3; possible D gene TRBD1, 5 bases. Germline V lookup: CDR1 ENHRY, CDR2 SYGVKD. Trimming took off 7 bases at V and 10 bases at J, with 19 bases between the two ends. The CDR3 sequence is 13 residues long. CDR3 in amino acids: CAITGRGKGVAFF. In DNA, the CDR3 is TGTGCCATCACCGGGAGGGGTAAGGGTGTAGCTTTCTTT.

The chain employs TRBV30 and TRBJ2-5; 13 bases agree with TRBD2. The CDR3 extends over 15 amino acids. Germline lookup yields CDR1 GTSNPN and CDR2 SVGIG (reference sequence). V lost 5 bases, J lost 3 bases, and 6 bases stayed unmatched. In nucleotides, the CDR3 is TGTGCCTGGGCCCGACTAGCGGGAGGTGAAGAGACCCAGTACTTC. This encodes CAWARLAGGEETQYF.

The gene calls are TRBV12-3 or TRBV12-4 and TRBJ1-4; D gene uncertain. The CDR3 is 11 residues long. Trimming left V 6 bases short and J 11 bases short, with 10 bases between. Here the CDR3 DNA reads TGTGCCAGCAGCCCTGCGGGGAAACTGTTTTTT. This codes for CASSPAGKLFF.

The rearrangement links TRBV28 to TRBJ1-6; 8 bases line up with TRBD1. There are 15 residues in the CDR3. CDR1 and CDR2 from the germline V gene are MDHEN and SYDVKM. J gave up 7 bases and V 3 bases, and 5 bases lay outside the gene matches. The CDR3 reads CASSFHQGANSPLHF. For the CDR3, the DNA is TGTGCCAGCAGTTTCCATCAGGGGGCGAATTCACCCCTCCACTTT.

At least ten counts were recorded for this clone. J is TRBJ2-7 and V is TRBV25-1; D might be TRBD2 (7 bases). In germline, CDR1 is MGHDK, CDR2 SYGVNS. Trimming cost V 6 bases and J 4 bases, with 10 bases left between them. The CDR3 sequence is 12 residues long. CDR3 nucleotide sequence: TGTGCCAGCAGGGGAGGGGGTTACGAGCAGTACTTC. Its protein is CASRGGGYEQYF.

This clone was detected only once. CDR3 bases: TGTGCCAGCAGACGGGACAGGGTATTGGAATCGAACACTGAAGCTTTCTTT. Amino acid sequence: CASRRDRVLESNTEAFF. The chain employs TRBV7-8 and TRBJ1-1; 9 bases agree with TRBD1. From germline, CDR1 is SGHVS and CDR2 FQNEAQ. V shed 6 bases and J 1 base; nucleotides not matched to a gene: 12. The CDR3 spans 17 residues.

As DNA, the CDR3 is TGTGCCAGCAGATTTAGCGGGAACGAGCAGTACTTC. Translated: CASRFSGNEQYF. The chain employs TRBV7-9 and TRBJ2-7, with 8 bases that match TRBD2. The CDR3 covers 12 residues. The trim removed 6 bases at V and 5 bases at J, leaving 3 bases unmatched. The germline V gene encodes CDR1 SEHNR and CDR2 FQNEAQ (reference sequence).

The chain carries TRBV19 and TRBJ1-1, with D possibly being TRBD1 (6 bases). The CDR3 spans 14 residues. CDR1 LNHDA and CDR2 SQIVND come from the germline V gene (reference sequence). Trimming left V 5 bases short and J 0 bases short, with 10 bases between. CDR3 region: CASSFGQMNTEAFF. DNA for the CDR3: TGTGCCAGTAGTTTCGGACAGATGAACACTGAAGCTTTCTTT.

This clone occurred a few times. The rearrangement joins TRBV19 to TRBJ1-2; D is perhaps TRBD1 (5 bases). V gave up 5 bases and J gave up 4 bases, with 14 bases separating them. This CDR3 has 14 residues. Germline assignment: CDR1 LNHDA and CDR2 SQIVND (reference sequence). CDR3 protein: CASSVGQGVYGYTF. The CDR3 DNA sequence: TGTGCCAGTAGTGTTGGCCAGGGTGTCTATGGCTACACCTTC.

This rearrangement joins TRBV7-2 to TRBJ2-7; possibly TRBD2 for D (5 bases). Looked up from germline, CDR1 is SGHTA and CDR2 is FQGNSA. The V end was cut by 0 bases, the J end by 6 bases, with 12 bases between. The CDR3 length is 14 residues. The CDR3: CASSLARARGEQYF. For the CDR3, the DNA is TGTGCCAGCAGCTTAGCGCGGGCTCGTGGCGAGCAGTACTTC.

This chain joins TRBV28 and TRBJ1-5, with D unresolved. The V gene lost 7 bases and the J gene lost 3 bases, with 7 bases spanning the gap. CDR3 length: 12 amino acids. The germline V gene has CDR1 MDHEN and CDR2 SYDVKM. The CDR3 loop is CASTPFNQPQHF. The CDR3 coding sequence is TGTGCCAGCACCCCATTCAATCAGCCCCAGCATTTT.